The 29 T cell receptor beta chains in this list originate from one sample, sequenced in a study of T cell clonality in common variable immunodeficiency. TCRdb keeps only in-frame clones here, not all; method: immunoSEQ multiplex PCR. Recorded here are some 40,000 clones, none singletons. The material sequenced was peripheral blood mononuclear cells. These receptors were obtained from a person between 18 and 70 years old in good health.

Only a few counts were recorded for this clone. Coverage ceases 3 residues before the CDR3 finishes, and the germline J gene fills in the end. V and J are TRBV19 and TRBJ2-2; D may be TRBD2 (6 bases). The CDR3 consists of 15 residues. CDR1 LNHDA and CDR2 SQIVND come from the germline V gene (reference sequence). The DNA read from the CDR3 is TGTGCCAGTAGTGTCTTGGAGGGGCTTAATGAAAAG. Amino acid sequence: CASSVLEGLNEK. The whole CDR3 protein reads CASSVLEGLNEKLFF.

This clone was counted at least ten times. The CDR3 goes on 3 residues after the read ends, and that part is filled in from the germline J gene. The rearrangement joins TRBV5-6 to TRBJ1-2; D call uncertain. Germline V gene sequence: CDR1 SGHDT, CDR2 YYEEEE. This CDR3 has 15 residues. Trimming took 4 bases from V and 1 from J, leaving 14 bases between them. The CDR3 spells CASSRDQGHNYGYTF. Incomplete CDR3 DNA: TGTGCCAGCAGCCGTGACCAAGGGCATAACTATGGC. Supplemented by reference TRBV5-6 and TRBJ1-2, the full variable domain reads DAGVTQSPTHLIKTRGQQVTLRCSPKSGHDTVSWYQQALGQGPQFIFQYYEEEERQRGNFPDRFSGHQFPNYSSELNVNALLLGDSALYLCASSRDQGHNYGYTFGSGTRLTVV.

This clone was recorded at least ten times. The sequence runs out 3 residues before the end of the CDR3; the remainder is reconstructed from the germline J gene. This chain joins TRBV9 and TRBJ1-3; 12 bases fit TRBD1. Germline CDR1 is SGDLS and CDR2 is YYNGEE. This CDR3 is 16 amino acids long. V gave up 4 bases and J gave up 4 bases; unmatched junction bases: 6. CDR3 in amino acids: CASSFGTGGLGNTIYF. The CDR3 DNA, read in part, is TGTGCCAGCAGCTTTGGGACAGGGGGCCTCGGAAACACC.

This clone occurred many times. The CDR3 is cut off 3 residues early in the read; its end comes from the germline J gene. This chain uses TRBV2 with TRBJ2-3; D may be TRBD2 (6 bases). Germline V gene sequence: CDR1 SNHLY, CDR2 FYNNEI. Between the trimmed V and J ends, which lost 8 bases and 4 bases, there was a span of 19 bases. This CDR3 is 15 amino acids long. The CDR3 is CASPGGDSRADTQYF. The sequenced part of the CDR3 DNA is TGTGCCAGCCCCGGCGGGGACTCCCGGGCAGATACG.

This clone has at least ten counts. The read ends 3 residues before the CDR3 terminus; that terminus is restored from the germline J gene. The chain employs TRBV4-1 and TRBJ2-5, with TRBD2 as a possible D gene (6 bases). Germline loops: CDR1 MGHRA, CDR2 YSYEKL. The ends were cut back, 1 base at V and 4 bases at J, with 10 bases in the middle. The CDR3 runs 14 residues. CDR3 DNA, as far as it was read: TGCGCCAGCAGCCAAGCCAGAGCGGGAGAGACC. It specifies CASSQARAGET. The whole CDR3 protein is CASSQARAGETQYF.

This clone was seen repeatedly, ten times or more. The CDR3 goes on 3 residues after the read ends, and that part is filled in from the germline J gene. The chain carries TRBV20-1 and TRBJ2-5, with D possibly being TRBD2 (5 bases). This CDR3 is 15 amino acids long. The ends were cut back, 6 bases at V and 2 bases at J, with 19 bases in the middle. Germline CDR1 is DFQATT and CDR2 is SNEGSKA (reference sequence). The CDR3: CSALREDSYQETQYF. The covered CDR3 bases are TGCAGTGCCCTTCGAGAGGACTCCTATCAAGAGACC.

There are a few counts of this clone. The CDR3 end lies 3 residues beyond the end of the read and is filled in from the germline J gene. The chain has TRBV5-1 and TRBJ2-1; unclear D gene. Germline CDR1 reads SGHRS; CDR2 reads YFSETQ. This CDR3 comprises 14 residues. The ends were cut back, 2 bases at V and 1 base at J, with 7 bases in the middle. The DNA read from the CDR3 is TGCGCCAGCAGCTTAACAGTTTCCTACAATGAG. Amino acid sequence: CASSLTVSYNE. The full CDR3 reads CASSLTVSYNEQFF.

This clone has more than one count but fewer than ten. The sequenced fragment ends 3 residues before the CDR3 boundary, so the rest is inferred from the germline J gene. The chain combines TRBV19 with TRBJ1-5; D possibly corresponds to TRBD1 (6 bases). The V gene's germline CDR1 is LNHDA and CDR2 SQIVND (reference sequence). The CDR3 contains 13 residues. Trimming removed 7 bases at V and 5 bases at J, with 12 bases between. The covered CDR3 bases are TGTGCCAGTAATACAGGGTGGTATCAGCCC. This gives the protein CASNTGWYQP. The CDR3 in its entirety is CASNTGWYQPQHF.

This clone has ten or more counts. The sequence runs out 3 residues before the end of the CDR3; the remainder is reconstructed from the germline J gene. This chain links TRBV20-1 with TRBJ2-1, with 8 bases lining up with TRBD2. Germline lookup yields CDR1 DFQATT and CDR2 SNEGSKA (reference sequence). The V gene end was trimmed by 3 bases and the J gene end by 5 bases; junction bases not matched to a gene: 3. CDR3 length equals 13 residues. Incomplete CDR3 DNA: TGCAGTGCTAGGGGGACTAGTGACAATGAG. Residues: CSARGTSDNE. The entire CDR3 is CSARGTSDNEQFF.

This clone was detected many times. The read ends 3 residues early relative to the CDR3; the germline J gene fills the gap. The chain links TRBV5-1 to TRBJ1-1; possible D gene TRBD1, 5 bases. The CDR3 extends over 15 amino acids. V was pared by 1 base and J by 4 bases, with 14 bases between. Germline V lookup: CDR1 SGHRS, CDR2 YFSETQ. The sequenced part of the CDR3 DNA is TGCGCCAGCAGCTTGCTACCAGGGATCCCCACTGAA. Translation: CASSLLPGIPTE. The full CDR3 sequence reads CASSLLPGIPTEAFF.

As to this clone: From the germline J gene comes the end of the CDR3, since the read stops 3 residues before it. The chain has TRBV2 and TRBJ2-3, with 12 bases that match TRBD2. This CDR3 comprises 14 residues. The V gene's germline CDR1 is SNHLY and CDR2 FYNNEI. V gave up 4 bases and J gave up 6 bases; unmatched junction bases: 2. The CDR3 DNA, read in part, is TGTGCCAGCAGTGGGACTAGCGGGATGGATACG. Its protein product is CASSGTSGMDT. The entire CDR3 sequence reads CASSGTSGMDTQYF. Full variable domain (rest looked up from reference TRBV2 and TRBJ2-3): EPEVTQTPSHQVTQMGQEVILRCVPISNHLYFYWYRQILGQKVEFLVSFYNNEISEKSEIFDDQFSVERPDGSNFTLKIRSTKLEDSAMYFCASSGTSGMDTQYFGPGTRLTVL.

This clone was counted between two and nine times. CDR3 DNA (partial): TGTGCCAGCTCACCAAAGGGACAGGCGGAATATGGC. Protein sequence: CASSPKGQAEYG. The whole CDR3 is CASSPKGQAEYGYTF. This rearrangement joins TRBV18 to TRBJ1-2; 8 bases match TRBD1. The read ends 3 residues shy of where the CDR3 ends; the end is completed using the germline J gene. Trimming cost V 2 bases and J 5 bases; bases outside gene matches: 7. There are 15 residues in the CDR3. Germline V gene lookup returns CDR1 KGHSH and CDR2 LQKENI.

This clone was detected a few times. The read terminates 3 residues before the CDR3 end, so the remaining end is supplied by the germline J gene. The chain joins TRBV6-2 or TRBV6-3 to TRBJ1-2; TRBD1 agrees at 8 bases. The CDR3 covers 16 residues. Germline V gene data show CDR1 as MNHEY and CDR2 as SVGEGT. The sequenced CDR3 bases are TGTGCCAGCAGCGAGGCGATAGTCGGACAGGGCTACGAC. This translates into CASSEAIVGQGYD. The whole CDR3 is CASSEAIVGQGYDYTF.

This clone was seen many times. From the germline J gene comes the end of the CDR3, since the read stops 3 residues before it. The chain couples TRBV20-1 to TRBJ2-2; D may be TRBD1 (5 bases). Trimming took off 3 bases at V and 0 bases at J, with 8 bases between the two ends. CDR3 length: 14 residues. Germline V gene data show CDR1 as DFQATT and CDR2 as SNEGSKA (reference sequence). The CDR3 DNA, read in part, is TGCAGTGCTAGTTACAGGTCGAACACCGGGGAG. Translated, it gives CSASYRSNTGE. The full CDR3 protein is CSASYRSNTGELFF.

The table lists this clone with many counts. The read ends 3 residues shy of where the CDR3 ends; the end is completed using the germline J gene. The rearrangement uses TRBV6-2 or TRBV6-3 and TRBJ2-4, with 7 bases that match TRBD1. Germline CDR1 and CDR2: MNHEY and SVGEGT. Trimming at V came to 8 bases and at J to 8 bases, leaving 15 bases not matched to a gene. This CDR3 has 15 amino acids. CDR3 DNA (partial): TGTGCCAGCGGGTTCCGTGACAGGGATTTTGACATT. It translates to CASGFRDRDFDI. The CDR3, in full, reads CASGFRDRDFDIQYF.

This clone was seen at least ten times. Sequencing ends 3 residues short of the CDR3 end; the germline J gene provides the rest. V usage is TRBV6-1 and J usage is TRBJ2-6; D unresolved. V was cut by 2 bases and J by 0 bases, with 5 bases left in between. The CDR3 loop spans 15 amino acids. Germline CDR1 reads MNHNS; CDR2 reads SASEGT. The sequenced part of the CDR3 DNA is TGTGCCAGCAGTGAAACACCCTCTGGGGCCAACGTC. Residues: CASSETPSGANV. The CDR3 in full is CASSETPSGANVLTF.

This clone has a count of ten or more. The CDR3 extends 3 residues past the end of the read, so its final part is completed from the germline J gene. The chain couples TRBV6-2 or TRBV6-3 to TRBJ1-2; D is uncertain. Looked up from germline, CDR1 is MNHEY and CDR2 is SVGEGT. V was shortened by 3 bases and J by 4 bases, with 9 bases between the two germline ends. CDR3 length: 13 amino acids. The CDR3 region is CASSYGGSYGYTF. CDR3 DNA, as far as it was read: TGTGCCAGCAGTTATGGCGGAAGCTATGGC.

As for this clone: Sequence at one end of the junction differs from germline and may be a read error. The read finishes 3 residues shy of the CDR3 end, and the germline J gene is used to complete it. This specimen includes other DNA sequences encoding the same CDR3. The V gene is TRBV7-2, the J gene TRBJ1-3, with D possibly TRBD1 on 5 matching bases. The CDR3 is 15 amino acids. CDR1 is SGHTA, CDR2 FQGNSA, per germline. The CDR3 spells CASLRGAASGNTIYF. CDR3 DNA, as far as it was read: TGTGCCAGCCTTCGCGGGGCAGCCTCTGGAAACACG. The entire variable domain, with the rest obtained from reference TRBV7-2 and TRBJ1-3, is as follows: GAGVSQSPSNKVTEKGKDVELRCDPISGHTALYWYRQSLGQGLEFLIYFQGNSAPDKSGLPSDRFSAERTGGSVSTLTIQRTQQEDSAVYLCASLRGAASGNTIYFGEGSWLTVV.

This clone was observed at least ten times. The read finishes 3 residues shy of the CDR3 end, and the germline J gene is used to complete it. This chain connects TRBV30 to TRBJ2-7; the D gene is possibly TRBD1 (6 bases). The V and J ends lost 1 base and 3 bases respectively, with 22 bases between them. The CDR3 runs to 17 residues. Germline V gene lookup returns CDR1 GTSNPN and CDR2 SVGIG (reference sequence). CDR3 sequence: CAWSALQGRPRGYEQYF. Incomplete CDR3 DNA: TGTGCCTGGAGTGCCCTCCAGGGGCGCCCTAGGGGCTACGAG. Full variable domain (missing parts from reference TRBV30 and TRBJ2-7): SQTIHQWPATLVQPVGSPLSLECTVEGTSNPNLYWYRQAAGRGLQLLFYSVGIGQISSEVPQNLSASRPQDRQFILSSKKLLLSDSGFYLCAWSALQGRPRGYEQYFGPGTRLTVT.

The sample holds a few counts of this clone. The read ends 3 residues early relative to the CDR3; the germline J gene fills the gap. The rearrangement joins TRBV5-1 to TRBJ1-2; perhaps TRBD1 as D (5 bases). CDR1 and CDR2 from the germline V gene are SGHRS and YFSETQ. This CDR3 spans 13 amino acids. The CDR3 loop reads CASSLAGGEGYTF. CDR3 DNA, as far as it was read: TGCGCCAGCAGCTTGGCCGGGGGGGAAGGC.

This clone was detected ten times or more. Read data end 3 residues before the CDR3 end; the end is taken from the germline J gene. V is TRBV5-1 and J is TRBJ2-3; D might be TRBD1 (5 bases). The CDR3 runs to 15 residues. CDR1 is SGHRS, CDR2 YFSETQ, per germline. Trimming removed 0 bases from V and 4 bases from J, with 12 bases in between. The CDR3 reads CASSLDRKVADTQYF. The DNA read from the CDR3 is TGCGCCAGCAGCTTGGACAGGAAGGTAGCAGATACG.

This clone occurred a few times. The missing CDR3 end, 3 residues past where the read stops, is filled in from the germline J gene. The genes are TRBV30 and TRBJ2-4; 7 bases agree with TRBD1. Germline loops: CDR1 GTSNPN, CDR2 SVGIG (reference sequence). The CDR3 has 13 amino acids. The DNA read from the CDR3 is TGTGCCTGGAGTTCACGTGGACAGGATGGT. Translating gives CAWSSRGQDG. The complete CDR3 sequence is CAWSSRGQDGQYF.

This clone has a count of ten or more. The observed sequence ends 3 residues before the CDR3 terminus, with the missing tail filled in from the germline J gene. The J gene is TRBJ1-2, the V gene TRBV19; D perhaps matches TRBD1 (6 bases). Germline values: CDR1 LNHDA, CDR2 SQIVND (reference sequence). CDR3 length: 13 amino acids. The V end lost 5 bases, the J end lost 5 bases, and 12 bases lay between the germline ends. CDR3 loop: CASSAITGYGYTF. The sequenced part of the CDR3 DNA is TGTGCCAGTAGTGCAATTACAGGGTATGGC.

This clone was seen repeatedly, ten times or more. The read ends 3 residues early relative to the CDR3; the germline J gene fills the gap. The chain joins TRBV10-1 to TRBJ2-7; 11 positions match TRBD2. Germline V CDR1 and CDR2: WNHNN, SYGVQD (reference sequence). Unmatched junction bases numbered 8, after V lost 1 base and J lost 6 bases. The CDR3 has 16 residues. The CDR3 protein is CASSEFGLAGKGEQYF. Incomplete CDR3 DNA: TGCGCCAGCAGTGAGTTCGGACTAGCGGGTAAGGGCGAG.

This clone was detected many times. The CDR3 goes on 3 residues after the read ends, and that part is filled in from the germline J gene. The chain employs TRBV5-6 and TRBJ1-2, with 8 positions matching TRBD1. This CDR3 has 15 residues. From germline, CDR1 is SGHDT and CDR2 YYEEEE. V gave up 3 bases and J gave up 2 bases; unmatched junction bases: 6. CDR3 loop: CASSWGDRSNYGYTF. Partial CDR3 DNA: TGTGCCAGCAGCTGGGGGGACAGGTCCAACTATGGC.

This clone was observed many times. The CDR3 end is not reached by the read, which stops 3 residues before it; the germline J gene fills it in. The chain couples TRBV5-1 to TRBJ2-7, with 7 bases identical to TRBD1. In germline, CDR1 is SGHRS, CDR2 YFSETQ. V dropped 2 bases and J dropped 4; count of bases not matched to a gene: 3. The CDR3 is made up of 13 amino acids. CDR3 amino acids: CASSLGTDYEQYF. CDR3 DNA (partial): TGCGCCAGCAGCTTAGGGACAGATTACGAG.

Worth noting for this clone: The read comes to an end 3 residues before the CDR3 does, leaving the germline J gene to fill in the end. The chain carries TRBV18 and TRBJ1-5; TRBD1 matches at 8 bases. V trimming: 3 bases; J trimming: 4 bases; junction bases outside the gene matches: 17. The CDR3 totals 19 residues. Germline CDR1 and CDR2: KGHSH and LQKENI. CDR3 DNA (partial): TGTGCCAGCTCACCTACGACAGGGGCCGCCTGGATGAGAAATCAGCCC. Translation gives CASSPTTGAAWMRNQP. The entire CDR3 protein reads CASSPTTGAAWMRNQPQHF.

This clone has a count of ten or more. From the germline J gene comes the end of the CDR3, since the read stops 3 residues before it. The chain is built from TRBV7-2 and TRBJ2-2; maybe TRBD1 (5 bases). Deletions cut 2 bases from V and 9 bases from J, with 13 bases between. The CDR3 is 14 amino acids. CDR1 is SGHTA, CDR2 FQGNSA, per germline. The CDR3 bases that were read are TGTGCCAGCAGCTTACAGGGTTGGGGCAGGGAG. Protein product: CASSLQGWGRE. The entire CDR3 reads CASSLQGWGRELFF.

This clone has ten or more counts. The CDR3 sequence is CASRDRTTNYGYTF. The sequenced CDR3 bases are TGCGCCAGCAGGGACAGAACCACTAACTATGGC. The chain couples TRBV5-1 to TRBJ1-2, with D tentatively TRBD1 (6 bases). The CDR3 is cut off 3 residues early in the read; its end comes from the germline J gene. The V and J ends lost 5 bases and 0 bases respectively, with 11 bases between them. This CDR3 comprises 14 residues. Looked up from germline, CDR1 is SGHRS and CDR2 is YFSETQ.